The 27 T cell receptor beta chains given below trace back to one sample, sequenced in a study of vaccination effects on CD4 cells after COVID-19. Some clones are missing from TCRdb's copy, which holds only in-frame ones; the method was immunoSEQ multiplex PCR. The sample consists of tens of thousands of clones, around 80% of them appearing once. Investigators separated out CD4+ T cells once about eleven days of culture had passed. PCR confirmed that the person was infected with SARS-CoV-2 between March and December 2020. The vaccine given was either BNT162b2 or mRNA-1273, in two doses. Their target antigens are unknown. Sequenced material: CD4+ T cells from PBMCs cultured without peptide, taken after COVID-19 vaccination. These receptors came from a human donor who had a prior SARS-CoV-2 infection.

The chain couples TRBV19 to TRBJ1-5; D is unresolved. Germline CDR1 is LNHDA and CDR2 is SQIVND (reference sequence). V was trimmed by 10 bases and J by 5 bases, leaving 27 bases between them. The CDR3 extends over 17 amino acids. The CDR3 loop reads CATKMYFGSGSYQPQHF. CDR3 in DNA: TGTGCCACAAAAATGTATTTTGGCTCGGGGTCCTATCAGCCCCAGCATTTT.

The CDR3: CASSQRAALSGNTIYF. The CDR3, as DNA: TGTGCCAGCAGCCAAAGAGCGGCCTTATCGGGAAACACCATATATTTT. This rearrangement joins TRBV3-1 (or the pseudogene TRBV3-2) to TRBJ1-3, with D unclear. This CDR3 comprises 16 residues. Germline V lookup: CDR1 LGHDT, CDR2 YNNKEL (reference sequence). Trimming left V 2 bases short and J 4 bases short, with 15 bases between.

This clone was seen a handful of times. The chain uses TRBV6-4 and TRBJ2-3; 8 bases fit TRBD2. Germline V gene lookup returns CDR1 MRHNA and CDR2 SNTAGT. The V segment lost 8 bases and the J segment 2 bases; nucleotides outside the gene matches: 6. The CDR3 spans 14 residues. CDR3 DNA: TGTGCCAGCGGCCTCGGGGGGGCCACAGATACGCAGTATTTT. Protein: CASGLGGATDTQYF.

The chain combines TRBV19 with TRBJ2-2; 12 bases are a match to TRBD2. CDR3 length: 15 residues. From germline, CDR1 is LNHDA and CDR2 SQIVND (reference sequence). The V segment lost 6 bases and the J segment 6 bases; nucleotides outside the gene matches: 5. The CDR3 is CASSKTSGSSGELFF. CDR3 sequence (DNA): TGTGCCAGTAGCAAGACTAGCGGGAGCTCCGGGGAGCTGTTTTTT.

The rearrangement joins TRBV5-1 to TRBJ1-4, with D unclear. The CDR3 has 15 amino acids. Trimming took off 4 bases at V and 0 bases at J, with 10 bases between the two ends. Germline loops: CDR1 SGHRS, CDR2 YFSETQ. The CDR3 DNA reads TGCGCCAGCAGCCAGGACGCTGCAACTAATGAAAAACTGTTTTTT. As protein: CASSQDAATNEKLFF.

The chain links TRBV18 to TRBJ2-7; D is undetermined. Germline V gene data show CDR1 as KGHSH and CDR2 as LQKENI. Trimming stripped 0 bases from V and 5 bases from J, with 11 bases between. The CDR3 loop spans 14 amino acids. CDR3: CASSPPAASDEQYF. Here the CDR3 DNA reads TGTGCCAGCTCACCACCCGCCGCGTCTGACGAGCAGTACTTC.

The chain recombines TRBV2 with TRBJ2-3; D remains unclear. CDR3 length: 13 amino acids. Germline assignment: CDR1 SNHLY and CDR2 FYNNEI. V lost 8 bases to trimming and J lost 0 bases, with 9 bases between them. The DNA of the CDR3 is TGTGCCAGCCGTTTTGCTAGCACAGATACGCAGTATTTT. It codes for CASRFASTDTQYF.

This chain links TRBV5-6 with TRBJ2-5, with unresolved D. There are 14 residues in the CDR3. Germline values: CDR1 SGHDT, CDR2 YYEEEE. Trimming removed 0 bases at V and 2 bases at J, with 8 bases between. CDR3 in amino acids: CASSLGGQQETQYF. CDR3 nucleotide sequence: TGTGCCAGCAGCTTGGGGGGTCAACAAGAGACCCAGTACTTC.

The V call is TRBV7-9, the J call TRBJ1-1; D possibly corresponds to TRBD1 (6 bases). This CDR3 has 14 amino acids. Trimming stripped 6 bases from V and 9 bases from J, with 20 bases between. Looked up from germline, CDR1 is SEHNR and CDR2 is FQNEAQ (reference sequence). The CDR3 loop is CASSLSGGTQKAFF. In nucleotides, the CDR3 is TGTGCCAGCAGTCTCTCCGGTGGGACACAAAAAGCTTTCTTT.

The J gene is TRBJ2-2, the V gene TRBV27; 7 bases agree with TRBD1. CDR3 length: 15 residues. Losses at the gene ends were 5 bases for V and 7 bases for J; bases not matched to a gene: 10. Germline assignment: CDR1 MNHEY and CDR2 SMNVEV (reference sequence). CDR3 DNA sequence: TGTGCCAGCAGTACGGACAGGCGAGTCGGCGGGGAGCTGTTTTTT. Translated, it gives CASSTDRRVGGELFF.

The rearrangement uses TRBV5-1 and TRBJ1-4; no reliable D call. Germline loops: CDR1 SGHRS, CDR2 YFSETQ. Trimming pared 4 bases from V and 3 bases from J, leaving 10 bases between. This CDR3 has 14 amino acids. The CDR3 reads CASSPLPPNEKLFF. The CDR3 region has the DNA TGCGCCAGCAGCCCACTGCCTCCTAATGAAAAACTGTTTTTT.

The chain recombines TRBV5-1 with TRBJ2-1; TRBD2 is a possible D gene (6 bases). CDR1 is SGHRS, CDR2 YFSETQ, per germline. V lost 4 bases, J lost 5 bases, and 13 bases lay in between. The CDR3 is 14 amino acids. CDR3 residues: CASSGGGIDNEQFF. In DNA, the CDR3 is TGCGCCAGCAGCGGTGGAGGGATTGACAATGAGCAGTTCTTC.

This clone has more than one count but fewer than ten. The chain uses TRBV2 and TRBJ2-7, with D perhaps matching TRBD2 (5 bases). The CDR3 covers 14 residues. The V end lost 6 bases, the J end lost 4 bases, and 16 bases lay between the germline ends. CDR1 and CDR2 from the germline V gene are SNHLY and FYNNEI. The chain's CDR3 is CASRPYAGDYEQYF. The CDR3, as DNA: TGTGCCAGCAGGCCATACGCCGGGGATTACGAGCAGTACTTC.

V gene TRBV4-1 combines with J gene TRBJ1-2; 7 nucleotides line up with TRBD1. Per the germline V gene, CDR1 is MGHRA and CDR2 is YSYEKL. The junction had 12 bases not matched to a gene; V was cut back by 4 bases and J by 7 bases. The CDR3 spans 15 residues. CDR3 in amino acids: CASSRVLTGAGGYTF. CDR3 in DNA: TGCGCCAGCAGCCGGGTACTCACAGGGGCGGGTGGCTACACCTTC.

There are a few counts of this clone. The chain is built from TRBV6-2 or TRBV6-3 and TRBJ1-5; TRBD1 might be the D (6 bases). Germline V CDR1 and CDR2: MNHEY, SVGEGT. V lost 3 bases, J lost 5 bases, and 8 bases lay in between. The CDR3 extends over 13 amino acids. Here the CDR3 reads CASSYTGHQPQHF. The CDR3, as DNA: TGTGCCAGCAGTTATACAGGGCATCAGCCCCAGCATTTT.

This sequence joins TRBV6-5 and TRBJ1-6; maybe TRBD1 (6 bases). CDR1 and CDR2 from the germline V gene are MNHEY and SVGAGI. Trimming cost V 6 bases and J 7 bases, with 16 bases left between them. There are 15 residues in the CDR3. CDR3 DNA sequence: TGTGCCAGCAGCTCCGCGGACAGCGTAAATTCACCCCTCCACTTT. Translated: CASSSADSVNSPLHF.

This rearrangement joins TRBV18 to TRBJ1-5; weak D call: TRBD1 (6 bases). CDR1 and CDR2 (germline): KGHSH, LQKENI. The length of the CDR3 is 15 residues. Trimming cost V 1 base and J 3 bases, with 10 bases left between them. The CDR3 reads CASSPLGQLNQPQHF. The CDR3 DNA sequence: TGTGCCAGCTCACCACTCGGACAGCTCAATCAGCCCCAGCATTTT.

The chain employs TRBV6-1 and TRBJ1-3, with TRBD1 matching over 7 bases. With V trimmed by 2 bases and J by 0 bases, 10 bases remained unmatched. The CDR3 spans 18 residues. CDR1 and CDR2 (germline): MNHNS, SASEGT. The DNA for the CDR3 is TGTGCCAGCAGTGAAACGGCCGGGACAGTACCCTCTGGAAACACCATATATTTT. Amino acids: CASSETAGTVPSGNTIYF.

The CDR3, as DNA: TGTGCCAGCAGCTTTGTACGGACAGATACGCAGTATTTT. Its protein product is CASSFVRTDTQYF. The J gene is TRBJ2-3, the V gene TRBV11-3; D not resolved. The V gene's germline CDR1 is SGHNT and CDR2 YENEEA. The CDR3 has 13 amino acids. V gave up 3 bases and J gave up 3 bases, with 7 bases separating them.

This sequence joins TRBV6-1 and TRBJ2-7, with D hard to call. The CDR3 contains 16 residues. Germline V lookup: CDR1 MNHNS, CDR2 SASEGT. V lost 2 bases, J lost 4 bases, and 18 bases lay in between. Here the CDR3 DNA reads TGTGCCAGCAGTGAACTGTTCAGATCATCCTGGTACGAGCAGTACTTC. Protein product: CASSELFRSSWYEQYF.

V gene TRBV6-1 combines with J gene TRBJ2-1; TRBD2 matches 8 bases. CDR1 is MNHNS, CDR2 SASEGT, per germline. The J segment lost 10 bases and the V segment lost 3 bases, leaving 17 bases of the junction unmatched. The CDR3 extends over 17 amino acids. CDR3 amino acids: CASSDQGRAGVKYEQFF. The CDR3 DNA follows: TGTGCCAGCAGTGATCAGGGGCGAGCGGGAGTTAAATACGAGCAGTTCTTC.

This clone was recorded once. V usage is TRBV2 and J usage is TRBJ2-3; D not resolved. Germline assignment: CDR1 SNHLY and CDR2 FYNNEI. Trimming removed 5 bases from V and 1 base from J, with 7 bases in between. The CDR3 length is 13 residues. CDR3 in DNA: TGTGCCAGCAGTCCTTGGGGCACAGATACGCAGTATTTT. Protein: CASSPWGTDTQYF.

V is TRBV5-4 and J is TRBJ1-1; D unclear. The CDR3 sequence is 14 residues long. Germline assignment: CDR1 SGHNT and CDR2 YYREEE (reference sequence). V lost 3 bases and J lost 4, with 13 bases in between. The CDR3 nucleotides read TGTGCCAGCAGCTACCCACGGGGTGCCACTGAAGCTTTCTTT. Translation gives CASSYPRGATEAFF.

The chain combines TRBV7-2 with TRBJ2-1, with D perhaps matching TRBD1 (5 bases). The CDR3 runs 16 residues. Trimming cost V 5 bases and J 6 bases, with 20 bases left between them. Germline V gene sequence: CDR1 SGHTA, CDR2 FQGNSA. In nucleotides, the CDR3 is TGTGCCAGCAGCCCAAGGGCCCTCCAGGGTTTCAATGAGCAGTTCTTC. This codes for CASSPRALQGFNEQFF.

The chain links TRBV11-2 to TRBJ2-3, with D unresolved. Trimming took off 2 bases at V and 0 bases at J, with 9 bases between the two ends. This CDR3 has 15 residues. The germline gives CDR1 SGHAT, CDR2 FQNNGV. CDR3 sequence reads: CASSLFLASTDTQYF. The CDR3 DNA sequence: TGTGCCAGCAGCTTATTCTTGGCTAGCACAGATACGCAGTATTTT.

The rearrangement links TRBV7-8 to TRBJ1-4; 7 bases align to TRBD1. Trimming cost V 1 base and J 4 bases; bases outside gene matches: 0. The germline CDR1 and CDR2 sequences are SGHVS and FQNEAQ. This CDR3 contains 14 residues. The CDR3 DNA follows: TGTGCCAGCAGCTTAGACAGGGGTAATGAAAAACTGTTTTTT. It yields the protein CASSLDRGNEKLFF.

This chain links TRBV9 with TRBJ1-5; D is possibly TRBD1 (6 bases). Germline V gives CDR1 SGDLS, CDR2 YYNGEE. This CDR3 comprises 16 residues. V dropped 4 bases and J dropped 8 bases, with 22 bases sitting between them. CDR3 protein: CASSPPPGQFLEPQHF. Here the CDR3 DNA reads TGTGCCAGCAGCCCACCCCCCGGACAGTTTCTCGAGCCCCAGCATTTT. The full variable domain, rest sourced from reference TRBV9 and TRBJ1-5, is DSGVTQTPKHLITATGQRVTLRCSPRSGDLSVYWYQQSLDQGLQFLIQYYNGEERAKGNILERFSAQQFPDLHSELNLSSLELGDSALYFCASSPPPGQFLEPQHFGDGTRLSIL.